The entry below gives a single T cell receptor (beta chain) sequence along with its context. This record comes from a study of blood T cell repertoires in COVID-19. Across the study: The study drew acute and convalescent COVID-19 samples from the United States, Italy and Spain. PBMCs, B-cell-depleted T cells, or T cells were the source of the cDNA or gDNA that made up the material.

The germline V gene has CDR1 SGHAT and CDR2 FQDESV (reference sequence). This CDR3 has 16 residues. The ends lost 3 bases at V and 2 bases at J; junction bases unmatched: 6. Clinical history as reported by participants underpinned cohort assignment. In the source study's methods: Reference gene primer amplification gave estimated nucleated cell counts. TCRdb keeps only in-frame clones here, not all; method: immunoSEQ multiplex PCR. V and J calls and clone size are copied from that table; D and trimming were computed from the DNA. This table has some 190,000 clones, around 81% appearing once. The sample comprised PBMCs or T cells enriched from blood (not recorded which). This sequence joins TRBV11-1 and TRBJ2-3; 9 positions agree with TRBD2. The clonotype originates from a man younger than 40 with acute COVID-19. Written as DNA, the CDR3 is TGTGCCAGCAGCTTCGCGGCTAGCGGGGACACAGATACGCAGTATTTT. It yields the protein CASSFAASGDTDTQYF.